Listed below are T cell receptor beta chains from one sample, sequenced in a study of long-term antiretroviral therapy in people with HIV. TCRdb's table, derived via immunoSEQ multiplex PCR, lists solely in-frame clones and lacks some. The repertoire consists of approximately 24,000 clones, with more than 65% occurring once and the leading ten covering approximately 5.7%. Sequenced material: unsorted PBMCs, taken 4.4 years after starting antiretroviral therapy. These receptors were obtained from a young man with HIV. Each CDR3 is given with its conserved first and last residue. Fields, in order: V gene, J gene, D gene, clone size, CDR3 DNA, CDR3 protein. A D gene is named only where the DNA matches it firmly. Not all rows give a size; the values are once, few, many and, for expanded clones, a class.

v_call: TRBV6-1
j_call: TRBJ1-5
d_call: .
clone_size: once
cdr3_nt: TGTGCCAGCACCGACAGCCTGGATCAGCCCCAGCATTTT
cdr3_aa: CASTDSLDQPQHF

v_call: TRBV25-1
j_call: TRBJ2-5
d_call: TRBD1
clone_size: .
cdr3_nt: TGTGCCAGCAGTGAATCTCTGGGACAGGGGGCGAGGTTAGAGACCCAGTACTTC
cdr3_aa: CASSESLGQGARLETQYF

v_call: TRBV5-4
j_call: TRBJ2-1
d_call: .
clone_size: once
cdr3_nt: TGTGCCAGCAGCTTGAGGGAACCCTACAATGAGCAGTTCTTC
cdr3_aa: CASSLREPYNEQFF

v_call: TRBV7-9
j_call: TRBJ1-1
d_call: .
clone_size: once
cdr3_nt: TGTGCCAGCAGCTCGCGCGATAGGGTGAACACTGAAGCTTTCTTT
cdr3_aa: CASSSRDRVNTEAFF

v_call: TRBV10-2
j_call: TRBJ2-3
d_call: .
clone_size: once
cdr3_nt: TGCGCCAGCAGTGAACGTACTAGCATTCGCACAGATACGCAGTATTTT
cdr3_aa: CASSERTSIRTDTQYF

v_call: TRBV5-1
j_call: TRBJ2-7
d_call: TRBD2
clone_size: .
cdr3_nt: TGCGCCAGCAGCCCCTCCGGACTAGGCCGCGAGCAGTACTTC
cdr3_aa: CASSPSGLGREQYF

v_call: TRBV19
j_call: TRBJ2-1
d_call: TRBD2
clone_size: .
cdr3_nt: TGTGCCAGTAGTATAGATACTAGCGCGTACAATGAGCAGTTCTTC
cdr3_aa: CASSIDTSAYNEQFF

v_call: TRBV5-6
j_call: TRBJ1-2
d_call: TRBD1
clone_size: .
cdr3_nt: TGTGCCAGCAGCTTTACAGGGGGCAGTTATGGCTACACCTTC
cdr3_aa: CASSFTGGSYGYTF

v_call: TRBV27
j_call: TRBJ1-4
d_call: .
clone_size: .
cdr3_nt: TGTGCCAGCAGGAGGACAGAAAATAATGAAAAACTGTTTTTT
cdr3_aa: CASRRTENNEKLFF

v_call: TRBV27
j_call: TRBJ1-1
d_call: .
clone_size: .
cdr3_nt: TGTGCCAGCAGTTTGGGGGGGGCTGGGAACACTGAAGCTTTCTTT
cdr3_aa: CASSLGGAGNTEAFF

v_call: TRBV27
j_call: TRBJ2-2
d_call: .
clone_size: few
cdr3_nt: TGTGCCAGCAGTTTATCGATGTGGACCGGGGAGCTGTTTTTT
cdr3_aa: CASSLSMWTGELFF

v_call: TRBV27
j_call: TRBJ2-2
d_call: .
clone_size: once
cdr3_nt: TGTGCCAGCAGTTTATCGGCGAACACCGGGGAGCTGTTTTTT
cdr3_aa: CASSLSANTGELFF

v_call: TRBV27
j_call: TRBJ1-1
d_call: TRBD1
clone_size: .
cdr3_nt: TGTGCCAGCAGTCTCTCAGGGGGGGGGAACACTGAAGCTTTCTTT
cdr3_aa: CASSLSGGGNTEAFF

v_call: TRBV7-7
j_call: TRBJ2-3
d_call: .
clone_size: .
cdr3_nt: TGTGCTAGCAGCAAGGACAGCACAGATACGCAGTATTTT
cdr3_aa: CASSKDSTDTQYF

v_call: TRBV10-3
j_call: TRBJ1-1
d_call: .
clone_size: .
cdr3_nt: TGTGCCATCAGTGAGGTAACAGTCGCCACTGAAGCTTTCTTT
cdr3_aa: CAISEVTVATEAFF

v_call: TRBV14
j_call: TRBJ2-7
d_call: TRBD2
clone_size: .
cdr3_nt: TGTGCCAGCAGCCAAGATCTAGCGGGGGAGCGCGAGCAGTACTTC
cdr3_aa: CASSQDLAGEREQYF

v_call: TRBV2
j_call: TRBJ1-2
d_call: .
clone_size: few
cdr3_nt: TGTGCCAGCATCGGCTGGCAGGGATCAAACTATGGCTACACCTTC
cdr3_aa: CASIGWQGSNYGYTF

v_call: TRBV5-4
j_call: TRBJ2-7
d_call: .
clone_size: few
cdr3_nt: TGTGCCAGCAGCTTGGGGGCACTCTACGAGCAGTACTTC
cdr3_aa: CASSLGALYEQYF

v_call: TRBV7-7
j_call: TRBJ2-5
d_call: .
clone_size: once
cdr3_nt: TGTGCCAGCAGCTTAGGGCAGACCCAACAAGAGACCCAGTACTTC
cdr3_aa: CASSLGQTQQETQYF

v_call: TRBV6-5
j_call: TRBJ1-5
d_call: TRBD1
clone_size: .
cdr3_nt: TGTGCCAGCAGTTTTCGACAGGGCGGCCAGCCCCAGCATTTT
cdr3_aa: CASSFRQGGQPQHF

v_call: TRBV7-9
j_call: TRBJ1-1
d_call: .
clone_size: .
cdr3_nt: TGTGCCAGCAGCATAACAGGGTTTGAAGCTTTCTTT
cdr3_aa: CASSITGFEAFF

v_call: TRBV19
j_call: TRBJ1-1
d_call: TRBD1
clone_size: .
cdr3_nt: TGTGCCAGTAGTCTGACAGGGGTAGGCACTGAAGCTTTCTTT
cdr3_aa: CASSLTGVGTEAFF

v_call: TRBV18
j_call: TRBJ1-2
d_call: .
clone_size: .
cdr3_nt: TGTGCCAGCTCACCGGACTTAAACTATGGCTACACCTTC
cdr3_aa: CASSPDLNYGYTF

v_call: TRBV28
j_call: TRBJ2-7
d_call: TRBD1
clone_size: .
cdr3_nt: TGTGCCGTTAGTGGGACAGGGTTCGACGAGCAGTACTTC
cdr3_aa: CAVSGTGFDEQYF

v_call: TRBV19
j_call: TRBJ2-2
d_call: TRBD1
clone_size: .
cdr3_nt: TGTGCCAGTAGTCCGCGACAGGGGGAAAACACCGGGGAGCTGTTTTTT
cdr3_aa: CASSPRQGENTGELFF

v_call: TRBV18
j_call: TRBJ2-3
d_call: TRBD1
clone_size: .
cdr3_nt: TGTGCCAGCTCACCCCGGGACAGAGTTCGCCCAGATACGCAGTATTTT
cdr3_aa: CASSPRDRVRPDTQYF